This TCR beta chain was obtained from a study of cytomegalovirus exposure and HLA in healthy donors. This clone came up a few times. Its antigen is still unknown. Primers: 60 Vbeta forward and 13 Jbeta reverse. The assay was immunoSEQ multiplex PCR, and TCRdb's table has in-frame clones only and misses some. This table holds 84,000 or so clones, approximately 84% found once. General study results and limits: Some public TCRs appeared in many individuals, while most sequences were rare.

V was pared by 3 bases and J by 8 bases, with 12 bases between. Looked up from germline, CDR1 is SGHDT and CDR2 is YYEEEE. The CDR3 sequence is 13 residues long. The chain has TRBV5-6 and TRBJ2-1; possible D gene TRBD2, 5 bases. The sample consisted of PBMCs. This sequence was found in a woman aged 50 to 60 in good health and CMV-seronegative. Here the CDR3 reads CASSSGSGYEQFF. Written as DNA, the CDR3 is TGTGCCAGCAGCTCGGGATCCGGGTATGAGCAGTTCTTC. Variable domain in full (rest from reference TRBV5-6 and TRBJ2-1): DAGVTQSPTHLIKTRGQQVTLRCSPKSGHDTVSWYQQALGQGPQFIFQYYEEEERQRGNFPDRFSGHQFPNYSSELNVNALLLGDSALYLCASSSGSGYEQFFGPGTRLTVL.